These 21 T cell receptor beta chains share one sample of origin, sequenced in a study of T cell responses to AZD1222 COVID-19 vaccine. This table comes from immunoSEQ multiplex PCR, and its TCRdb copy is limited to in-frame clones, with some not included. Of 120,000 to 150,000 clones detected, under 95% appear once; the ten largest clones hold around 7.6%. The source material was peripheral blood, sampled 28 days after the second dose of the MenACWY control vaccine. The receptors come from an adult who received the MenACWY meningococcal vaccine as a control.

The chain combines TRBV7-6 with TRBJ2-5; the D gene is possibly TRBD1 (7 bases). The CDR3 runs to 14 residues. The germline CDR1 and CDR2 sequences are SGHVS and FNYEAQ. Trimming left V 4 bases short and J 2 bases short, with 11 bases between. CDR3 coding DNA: TGTGCCAGCAGCTACCAGGGGGGTCAAGAGACCCAGTACTTC. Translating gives CASSYQGGQETQYF.

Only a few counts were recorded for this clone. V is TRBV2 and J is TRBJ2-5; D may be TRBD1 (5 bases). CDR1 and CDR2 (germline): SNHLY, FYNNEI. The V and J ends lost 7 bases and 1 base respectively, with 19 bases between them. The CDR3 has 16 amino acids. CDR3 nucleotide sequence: TGTGCCAGCACCGGCAGGGATCAACATTCCCAAGAGACCCAGTACTTC. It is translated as CASTGRDQHSQETQYF.

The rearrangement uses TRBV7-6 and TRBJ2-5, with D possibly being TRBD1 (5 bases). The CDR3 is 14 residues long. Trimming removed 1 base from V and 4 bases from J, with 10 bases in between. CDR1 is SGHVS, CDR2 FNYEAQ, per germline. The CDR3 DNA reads TGTGCCAGCAGCTTAGTGCCAGGGTCAGAGACCCAGTACTTC. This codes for CASSLVPGSETQYF.

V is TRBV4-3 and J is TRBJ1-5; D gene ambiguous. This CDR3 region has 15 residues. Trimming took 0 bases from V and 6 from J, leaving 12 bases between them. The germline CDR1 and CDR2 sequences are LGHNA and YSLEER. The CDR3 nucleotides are TGCGCCAGCAGCCAAGATAAGGCAGTCGGTCAGCCCCAGCATTTT. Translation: CASSQDKAVGQPQHF.

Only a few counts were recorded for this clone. CDR3: CASSDLSGRTSVYNEQFF. The DNA for the CDR3 is TGTGCCAGCAGTGACCTCTCAGGACGAACTAGCGTATACAATGAGCAGTTCTTC. This chain connects TRBV25-1 to TRBJ2-1, with 7 nucleotides matching TRBD2. The CDR3 consists of 18 residues. Germline lookup yields CDR1 MGHDK and CDR2 SYGVNS. The ends lost 3 bases at V and 4 bases at J; junction bases unmatched: 15.

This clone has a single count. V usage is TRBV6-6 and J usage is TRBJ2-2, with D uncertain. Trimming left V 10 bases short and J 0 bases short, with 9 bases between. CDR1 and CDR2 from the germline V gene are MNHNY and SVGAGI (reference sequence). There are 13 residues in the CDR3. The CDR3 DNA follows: TGTGCCACCCCAGACCCGAACACCGGGGAGCTGTTTTTT. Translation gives CATPDPNTGELFF.

The CDR3 sequence: CASSSALGFSGSSYNEQFF. In DNA form, the CDR3 reads TGTGCCAGTAGTTCTGCTCTTGGCTTTAGCGGAAGCTCCTACAATGAGCAGTTCTTC. This chain connects TRBV19 to TRBJ2-1; possibly TRBD2 for D (6 bases). The germline gives CDR1 LNHDA, CDR2 SQIVND (reference sequence). The CDR3 consists of 19 residues. Trimming removed 5 bases from V and 0 bases from J, with 23 bases in between.

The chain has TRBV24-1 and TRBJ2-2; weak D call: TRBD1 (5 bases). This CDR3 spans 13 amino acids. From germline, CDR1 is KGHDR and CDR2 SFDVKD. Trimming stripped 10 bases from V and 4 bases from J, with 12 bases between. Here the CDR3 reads CATGTGATGELFF. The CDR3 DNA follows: TGTGCCACAGGAACAGGAGCCACCGGGGAGCTGTTTTTT.

The CDR3 here is CSGGEGGYGYTF. CDR3 DNA sequence: TGCAGCGGTGGGGAGGGTGGCTATGGCTACACCTTC. This chain connects TRBV29-1 to TRBJ1-2; no clear D. Germline CDR1 is SQVTM and CDR2 is ANQGSEA. The CDR3 is 12 amino acids. Trimming removed 7 bases at V and 4 bases at J, with 13 bases between.

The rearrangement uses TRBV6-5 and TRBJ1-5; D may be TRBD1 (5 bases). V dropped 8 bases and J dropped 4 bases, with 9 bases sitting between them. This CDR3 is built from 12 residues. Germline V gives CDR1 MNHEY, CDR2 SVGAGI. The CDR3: CASRDLNQPQHF. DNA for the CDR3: TGTGCCAGCCGGGACCTAAATCAGCCCCAGCATTTT.

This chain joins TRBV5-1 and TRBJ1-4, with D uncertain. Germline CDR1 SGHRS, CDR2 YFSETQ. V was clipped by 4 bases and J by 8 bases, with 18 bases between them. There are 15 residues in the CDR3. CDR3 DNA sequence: TGCGCCAGCAGCCTCGGGAGCAGTCTTGGGGAAAAACTGTTTTTT. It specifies CASSLGSSLGEKLFF. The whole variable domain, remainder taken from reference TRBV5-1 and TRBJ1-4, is KAGVTQTPRYLIKTRGQQVTLSCSPISGHRSVSWYQQTPGQGLQFLFEYFSETQRNKGNFPGRFSGRQFSNSRSEMNVSTLELGDSALYLCASSLGSSLGEKLFFGSGTQLSVL.

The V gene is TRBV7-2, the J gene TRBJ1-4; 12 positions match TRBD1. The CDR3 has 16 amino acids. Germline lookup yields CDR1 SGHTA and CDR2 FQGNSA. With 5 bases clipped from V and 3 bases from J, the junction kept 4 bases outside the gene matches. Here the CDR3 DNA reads TGTGCCAGCAGCCCGGGACAGGGGGCAGCTAATGAAAAACTGTTTTTT. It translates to CASSPGQGAANEKLFF. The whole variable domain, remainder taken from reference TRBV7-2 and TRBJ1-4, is GAGVSQSPSNKVTEKGKDVELRCDPISGHTALYWYRQSLGQGLEFLIYFQGNSAPDKSGLPSDRFSAERTGGSVSTLTIQRTQQEDSAVYLCASSPGQGAANEKLFFGSGTQLSVL.

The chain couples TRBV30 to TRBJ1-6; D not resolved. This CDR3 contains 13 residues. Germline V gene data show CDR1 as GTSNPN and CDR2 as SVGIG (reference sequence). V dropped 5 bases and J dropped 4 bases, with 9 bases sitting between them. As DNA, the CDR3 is TGTGCCTGGGGGATTGGGTATAATTCACCCCTCCACTTT. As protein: CAWGIGYNSPLHF.

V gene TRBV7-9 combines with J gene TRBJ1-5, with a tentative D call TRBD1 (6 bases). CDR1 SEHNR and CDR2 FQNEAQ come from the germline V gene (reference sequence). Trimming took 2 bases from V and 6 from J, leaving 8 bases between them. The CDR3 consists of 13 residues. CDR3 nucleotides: TGTGCCAGCAGCTTATTACAGGGTCAGCCCCAGCATTTT. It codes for CASSLLQGQPQHF.

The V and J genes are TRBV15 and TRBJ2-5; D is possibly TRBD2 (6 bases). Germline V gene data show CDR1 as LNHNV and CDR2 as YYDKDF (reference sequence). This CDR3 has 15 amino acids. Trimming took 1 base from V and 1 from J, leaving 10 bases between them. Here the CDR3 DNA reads TGTGCCACCAGCAGAGTAGGCGGGACCCAAGAGACCCAGTACTTC. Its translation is CATSRVGGTQETQYF. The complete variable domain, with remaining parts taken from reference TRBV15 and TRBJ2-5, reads DAMVIQNPRYQVTQFGKPVTLSCSQTLNHNVMYWYQQKSSQAPKLLFHYYDKDFNNEADTPDNFQSRRPNTSFCFLDIRSPGLGDTAMYLCATSRVGGTQETQYFGPGTRLLVL.

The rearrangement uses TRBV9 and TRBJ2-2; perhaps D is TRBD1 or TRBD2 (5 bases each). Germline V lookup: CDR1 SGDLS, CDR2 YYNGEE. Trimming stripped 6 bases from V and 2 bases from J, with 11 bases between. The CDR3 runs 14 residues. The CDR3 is CASNRDQNTGELFF. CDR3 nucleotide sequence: TGTGCCAGCAACCGGGACCAAAACACCGGGGAGCTGTTTTTT.

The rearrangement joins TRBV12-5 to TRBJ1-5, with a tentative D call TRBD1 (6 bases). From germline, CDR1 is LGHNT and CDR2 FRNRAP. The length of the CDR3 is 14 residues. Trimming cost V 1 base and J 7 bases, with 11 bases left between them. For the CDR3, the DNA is TGTGCTAGTGGTTTGGGACAGGCGACACAGCCCCAGCATTTT. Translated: CASGLGQATQPQHF.

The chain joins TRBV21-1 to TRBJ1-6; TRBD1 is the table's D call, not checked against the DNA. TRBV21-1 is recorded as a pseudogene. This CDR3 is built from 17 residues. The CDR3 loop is CASSKAAGQGADSPLHF. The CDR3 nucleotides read TGTGCCAGCAGCAAAGCGGCCGGACAGGGGGCTGACTCACCCCTCCACTTT.

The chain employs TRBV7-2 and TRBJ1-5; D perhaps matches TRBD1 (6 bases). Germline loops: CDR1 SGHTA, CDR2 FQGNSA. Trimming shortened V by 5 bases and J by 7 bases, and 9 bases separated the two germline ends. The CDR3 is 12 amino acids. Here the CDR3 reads CASSIQGQPQHF. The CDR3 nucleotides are TGTGCCAGCAGCATACAGGGCCAGCCCCAGCATTTT.

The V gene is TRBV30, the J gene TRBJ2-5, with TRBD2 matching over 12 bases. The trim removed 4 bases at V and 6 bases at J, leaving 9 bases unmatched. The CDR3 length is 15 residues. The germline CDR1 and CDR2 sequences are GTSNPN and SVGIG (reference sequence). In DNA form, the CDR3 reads TGTGCCTGGACACAGATACTAGCGGGGGGACAGACCCAGTACTTC. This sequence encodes CAWTQILAGGQTQYF.

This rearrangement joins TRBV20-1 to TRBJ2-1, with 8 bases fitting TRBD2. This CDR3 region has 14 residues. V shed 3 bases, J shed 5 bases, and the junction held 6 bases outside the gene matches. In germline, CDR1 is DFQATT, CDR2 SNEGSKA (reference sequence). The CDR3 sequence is CSASGREEDNEQFF. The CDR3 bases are TGCAGTGCTAGTGGGCGGGAGGAGGACAATGAGCAGTTCTTC.